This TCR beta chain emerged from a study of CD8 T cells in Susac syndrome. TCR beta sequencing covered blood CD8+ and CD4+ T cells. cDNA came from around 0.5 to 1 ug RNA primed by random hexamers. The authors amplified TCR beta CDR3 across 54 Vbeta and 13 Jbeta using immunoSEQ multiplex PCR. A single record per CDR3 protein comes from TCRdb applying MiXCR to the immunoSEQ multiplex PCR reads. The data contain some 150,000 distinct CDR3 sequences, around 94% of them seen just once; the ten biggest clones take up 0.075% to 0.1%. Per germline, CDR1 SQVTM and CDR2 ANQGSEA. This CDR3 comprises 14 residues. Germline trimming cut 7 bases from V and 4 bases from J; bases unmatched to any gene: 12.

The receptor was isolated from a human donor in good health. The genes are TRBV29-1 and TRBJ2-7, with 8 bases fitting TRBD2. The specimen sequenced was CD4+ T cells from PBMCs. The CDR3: CSAYSPGLDYEQYF. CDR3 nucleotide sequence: TGCAGCGCTTACTCCCCGGGACTAGATTACGAGCAGTACTTC.